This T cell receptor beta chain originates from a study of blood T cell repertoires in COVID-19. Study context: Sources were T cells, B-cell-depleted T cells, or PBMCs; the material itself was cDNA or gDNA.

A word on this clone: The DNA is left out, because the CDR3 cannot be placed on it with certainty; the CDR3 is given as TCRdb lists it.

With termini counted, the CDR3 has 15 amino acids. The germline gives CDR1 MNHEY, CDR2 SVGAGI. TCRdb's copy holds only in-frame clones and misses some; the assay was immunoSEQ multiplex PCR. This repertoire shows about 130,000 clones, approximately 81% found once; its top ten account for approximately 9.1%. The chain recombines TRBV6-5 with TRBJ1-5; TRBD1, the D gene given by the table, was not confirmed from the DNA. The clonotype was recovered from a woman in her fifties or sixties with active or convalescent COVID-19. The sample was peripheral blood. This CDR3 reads CASILGTQGNQPQHF.